The 17 T cell receptor beta chains listed next were all sequenced from one sample in a study of OX40 agonist ivuxolimab in advanced cancers. Here immunoSEQ multiplex PCR was the method, and the copy in TCRdb shows in-frame clones only, minus some. Among tens of thousands of clones listed, 85% to 90% were seen once. Specimen: CD4+ or CD8+ T cells sorted from blood, collected in a trial of the OX40 agonist ivuxolimab. These TCRs come from an adult with an advanced solid tumor such as melanoma, head and neck, liver or kidney cancer.

This chain joins TRBV2 and TRBJ2-7; no firm D call. V was shortened by 8 bases and J by 3 bases, with 17 bases between the two germline ends. Germline V gene lookup returns CDR1 SNHLY and CDR2 FYNNEI. The CDR3 is made up of 14 amino acids. The CDR3 region has the DNA TGTGCCAGCCTCCTGCCAGCCGAGAACTACGAGCAGTACTTC. This sequence encodes CASLLPAENYEQYF. The full variable domain, with the rest looked up from reference TRBV2 and TRBJ2-7, is EPEVTQTPSHQVTQMGQEVILRCVPISNHLYFYWYRQILGQKVEFLVSFYNNEISEKSEIFDDQFSVERPDGSNFTLKIRSTKLEDSAMYFCASLLPAENYEQYFGPGTRLTVT.

The genes are TRBV5-1 and TRBJ2-7; the match to TRBD2 covers 8 bases. The V and J ends lost 3 bases and 1 base, in that order; junction bases with no gene match: 18. The length of the CDR3 is 19 residues. The germline gives CDR1 SGHRS, CDR2 YFSETQ. In DNA, the CDR3 is TGCGCCAGCAGCTCTAACTCTCATCTAGCGGGTGATAGGTCCTACGAGCAGTACTTC. This translates into CASSSNSHLAGDRSYEQYF.

This clone was picked up a small number of times. V and J are TRBV11-3 and TRBJ2-5; D uncertain. V lost 5 bases, J lost 5 bases, and 9 bases lay in between. Germline loops: CDR1 SGHNT, CDR2 YENEEA. This CDR3 has 12 residues. The CDR3 sequence: CASSPASETQYF. The CDR3 region has the DNA TGTGCCAGCAGCCCGGCCTCGGAGACCCAGTACTTC.

The chain uses TRBV6-4 and TRBJ2-3; D possibly corresponds to TRBD2 (5 bases). Germline CDR1 reads MRHNA; CDR2 reads SNTAGT. Trimming stripped 8 bases from V and 6 bases from J, with 15 bases between. The CDR3 is 13 amino acids. The CDR3, as DNA: TGTGCCAGCGCCTTAAATTCGGGGGATACGCAGTATTTT. Translated, it gives CASALNSGDTQYF.

The rearrangement joins TRBV7-9 to TRBJ2-1, with a weak D call TRBD2 (5 bases). Germline CDR1 reads SEHNR; CDR2 reads FQNEAQ (reference sequence). The CDR3 has 14 amino acids. Deletions cut 0 bases from V and 4 bases from J, with 7 bases between. CDR3 sequence reads: CASSLASGYNEQFF. CDR3 sequence (DNA): TGTGCCAGCAGCTTAGCGAGCGGATACAATGAGCAGTTCTTC.

The chain has TRBV18 and TRBJ2-1, with TRBD2 as a possible D gene (5 bases). The germline V gene has CDR1 KGHSH and CDR2 LQKENI. The CDR3 has 16 amino acids. V was trimmed by 6 bases and J by 0 bases, leaving 15 bases between them. CDR3: CASSSLAQSSYNEQFF. CDR3 in DNA: TGTGCCAGCTCTTCTCTAGCCCAGAGCTCCTACAATGAGCAGTTCTTC.

The V and J genes are TRBV6-6 and TRBJ2-4; D is unresolved. The CDR3 totals 14 residues. V was clipped by 7 bases and J by 5 bases, with 15 bases between them. The germline V gene has CDR1 MNHNY and CDR2 SVGAGI (reference sequence). The CDR3 DNA sequence: TGTGCCAGCACCAGGACGCTAACGGAAAACATTCAGTACTTC. It encodes CASTRTLTENIQYF.

This chain uses TRBV4-2 with TRBJ2-5; D perhaps matches TRBD2 (5 bases). V was clipped by 4 bases and J by 4 bases, with 13 bases between them. The CDR3 extends over 14 amino acids. Germline CDR1 reads LGHNA; CDR2 reads YNFKEQ. As DNA, the CDR3 is TGTGCCAGCAGCCCCGACCCTCGGGGAGAGACCCAGTACTTC. It yields the protein CASSPDPRGETQYF.

The rearrangement links TRBV6-5 to TRBJ2-6; the D is unclear. Trimming left V 0 bases short and J 4 bases short, with 10 bases between. The CDR3 sequence is 16 residues long. Germline V gene sequence: CDR1 MNHEY, CDR2 SVGAGI. In DNA form, the CDR3 reads TGTGCCAGCAGTTACTCGTCAATCACCGGGGCCAACGTCCTGACTTTC. It specifies CASSYSSITGANVLTF.

The chain joins TRBV30 to TRBJ1-2, with D possibly TRBD1 on 6 matching bases. The CDR3 has 13 residues. Germline V lookup: CDR1 GTSNPN, CDR2 SVGIG (reference sequence). Between the trimmed V and J ends, which lost 0 bases and 6 bases, there was a span of 11 bases. CDR3 sequence: CAWSVGGDHGYTF. The CDR3, as DNA: TGTGCCTGGAGTGTAGGGGGGGACCATGGCTACACCTTC.

This clone was picked up one time. The chain combines TRBV27 with TRBJ2-7; D unresolved. Germline V lookup: CDR1 MNHEY, CDR2 SMNVEV (reference sequence). The CDR3 is 13 amino acids. V gave up 2 bases and J gave up 3 bases, with 8 bases separating them. Written as DNA, the CDR3 is TGTGCCAGCAGTTTAGCTGGGTACTACGAGCAGTACTTC. Translating gives CASSLAGYYEQYF.

The V call is TRBV28, the J call TRBJ2-2; no reliable D call. There are 12 residues in the CDR3. The germline V gene has CDR1 MDHEN and CDR2 SYDVKM. The ends were cut back, 7 bases at V and 6 bases at J, with 9 bases in the middle. The CDR3 DNA reads as TGTGCCAGCACGGCTTCGTCCGGGGAGCTGTTTTTT. Residues: CASTASSGELFF.

The J gene is TRBJ2-1, the V gene TRBV27, with 7 bases aligning to TRBD2. V shed 4 bases, J shed 10 bases, and the junction held 13 bases outside the gene matches. This CDR3 spans 15 amino acids. The germline V gene has CDR1 MNHEY and CDR2 SMNVEV (reference sequence). CDR3 protein: CASSSNPRLAPEQFF. CDR3 bases: TGTGCCAGCAGTTCCAACCCCCGACTAGCCCCAGAGCAGTTCTTC.

The V and J genes are TRBV7-8 and TRBJ1-4; no reliable D call. V was clipped by 3 bases and J by 0 bases, with 8 bases between them. There are 15 residues in the CDR3. Germline V lookup: CDR1 SGHVS, CDR2 FQNEAQ. Here the CDR3 DNA reads TGTGCCAGCAGCTTTCAGCGCTCAACTAATGAAAAACTGTTTTTT. Encoded protein: CASSFQRSTNEKLFF.

V gene TRBV2 combines with J gene TRBJ1-5; D gene ambiguous. The CDR3 has 14 residues. Germline V gene data show CDR1 as SNHLY and CDR2 as FYNNEI. The ends were cut back, 3 bases at V and 1 base at J, with 7 bases in the middle. The CDR3 coding sequence is TGTGCCAGCAGTGAGATGGACAGCAATCAGCCCCAGCATTTT. Protein product: CASSEMDSNQPQHF. Complete variable domain (other parts from reference TRBV2 and TRBJ1-5): EPEVTQTPSHQVTQMGQEVILRCVPISNHLYFYWYRQILGQKVEFLVSFYNNEISEKSEIFDDQFSVERPDGSNFTLKIRSTKLEDSAMYFCASSEMDSNQPQHFGDGTRLSIL.

The rearrangement uses TRBV2 and TRBJ1-1; 8 bases are shared with TRBD1. Germline V gene sequence: CDR1 SNHLY, CDR2 FYNNEI. After removal of 6 bases from V and 2 bases from J, the junction contained 2 bases not matched to a gene. The CDR3 totals 13 residues. CDR3 residues: CASRDRANTEAFF. CDR3 DNA: TGTGCCAGCAGGGACAGGGCAAACACTGAAGCTTTCTTT.

The V and J genes are TRBV28 and TRBJ2-5; a weak D match, TRBD2 (7 bases). Trimming removed 5 bases at V and 5 bases at J, with 15 bases between. The CDR3 is 14 amino acids. Germline V gene sequence: CDR1 MDHEN, CDR2 SYDVKM. DNA of the CDR3: TGTGCCAGCAGTAATGGGGGGGCTGGGGAGACCCAGTACTTC. Translation gives CASSNGGAGETQYF.